This TCR beta chain derives from a study of blood T cell repertoires in COVID-19. The length of the CDR3 is 15 residues. CDR1 is SGHAT, CDR2 FQNNGV, per germline. The ends were cut back, 1 base at V and 3 bases at J, with 12 bases in the middle. Clones were read by immunoSEQ multiplex PCR, and TCRdb kept only the in-frame ones, dropping some. This table has around 200,000 clones, under 90% appearing once. The chain links TRBV11-2 to TRBJ1-1; maybe TRBD1 (5 bases). The TCR comes from a man aged 30 to 45 with active or convalescent COVID-19. Sequences were obtained from peripheral blood. The CDR3 DNA is TGTGCCAGCAGCTTAGTTCGGGGGAAATACACTGAAGCTTTCTTT. Protein sequence: CASSLVRGKYTEAFF.